The clone carrying this TCR beta chain has just a few counts. Its antigen is not known. Molecular-barcoded quantitative 5'-RACE produced these TCR beta libraries. MiXCR was run by TCRdb on the 5' RACE reads, yielding one entry per CDR3 protein. The data contain about 140,000 distinct CDR3 sequences, around a third of them seen just once; the ten biggest clones take up approximately 6%. The sample originates from a study of CD8 T cells in ankylosing spondylitis. Study results and limitations: Disease-linked clones reportedly showed significant enrichment in matched ankylosing spondylitis synovial fluid.

Trimming cost V 0 bases and J 6 bases; bases outside gene matches: 1. The germline V gene encodes CDR1 ENHRY and CDR2 SYGVKD. This CDR3 has 14 amino acids. V usage is TRBV10-3 and J usage is TRBJ2-2; 7 bases fit TRBD2. Material: synovial fluid, either unsorted or a sorted T cell fraction (not recorded which). This TCR came from a male donor with ankylosing spondylitis. The CDR3 DNA is TGTGCCATCAGTGAGTCAGCGGGACCCGGGGAGCTGTTTTTT. This encodes CAISESAGPGELFF.